This T cell receptor beta chain was retrieved from a study of T cells in Graves' hyperthyroidism and ophthalmopathy. Study-level points and caveats: Ophthalmopathy was told apart from stable hyperthyroidism by a 13 V-J model.

Trimming took off 4 bases at V and 2 bases at J, with 8 bases between the two ends. The germline gives CDR1 SGHAT, CDR2 FQNNGV. There are 13 residues in the CDR3. This clonotype was seen ten or more times. No antigen is known for it. RNA transcripts provided the source from which TCR beta CDR3 regions were amplified. A first-round RT-PCR of the TCR CDR3 used the HTBI primer set. One entry per CDR3 protein results from TCRdb running MiXCR on the multiplex PCR reads. The repertoire has 480,000 or so distinct CDR3 sequences, approximately 48% of them found once; the top ten carry about 45%. What was sequenced was peripheral blood or thyroid tissue (not recorded which). The sequence came from an adult woman with Graves' disease, either hyperthyroidism or ophthalmopathy (not recorded which). The chain joins TRBV11-2 to TRBJ1-2; possibly TRBD1 for D (6 bases). The CDR3 DNA sequence: TGTGCCAGCAGCTATGGACAGAACTATGGCTACACCTTC. Translated: CASSYGQNYGYTF.